This entry is about one T cell receptor (beta chain). Its target is not known. Deletions cut 3 bases from V and 2 bases from J, with 12 bases between. Germline V CDR1 and CDR2: SGHDT, YYEEEE. The CDR3 length is 14 residues. This entry is derived from a study of CD8 T cells in Susac syndrome. Study-wide results and caveats: The number of individuals included in the study's TCR sequencing and HLA analysis was acknowledged as relatively small.

Included as multiple sclerosis controls were treatment-naive patients who had stable or active relapsing-remitting disease. RNA was extracted with the RNeasy kit, and a quantity of about 0.45 to 1 ug was reverse transcribed using random hexamers. A single record per CDR3 protein comes from TCRdb applying MiXCR to the immunoSEQ multiplex PCR reads. This sample has roughly 120,000 distinct CDR3 sequences; approximately 94% occur once, and the top ten carry 0.1% to 0.15%. The material sequenced was CD4+ T cells from PBMCs. J is TRBJ2-7 and V is TRBV5-6; D may match TRBD1 or TRBD2 (5 bases each). The receptor's source is a human donor with multiple sclerosis. CDR3 loop: CASSSLGRPYEQYF. The CDR3 coding sequence is TGTGCCAGCAGCTCATTGGGACGTCCCTACGAGCAGTACTTC.